These 18 T cell receptor beta chains were sequenced from one sample in a study of T cells in Graves' hyperthyroidism and ophthalmopathy. Amplification of TCR beta CDR3 regions used RNA as the template. The TCR CDR3 first-round RT-PCR relied on the HTBI primer set. TCRdb recomputed calls from the multiplex PCR reads with MiXCR, one row per CDR3 protein. The table records hundreds of thousands of distinct CDR3 sequences, 14% of them present only once. Sequencing was done on a sample of blood. All receptors derive from a woman between 25 and 40 years old with Graves' hyperthyroidism that later progressed to Graves' ophthalmopathy.

This clonotype appeared a few times. The chain uses TRBV7-3 and TRBJ2-5; TRBD1 is a possible D gene (6 bases). V was shortened by 5 bases and J by 5 bases, with 15 bases between the two germline ends. Germline CDR1 and CDR2: SGHTA and FQGTGA. CDR3 length equals 14 residues. This CDR3 reads CASSPRTAGETQYF. The CDR3 nucleotides are TGTGCCAGCAGCCCGAGGACAGCTGGGGAGACCCAGTACTTC.

With respect to this clonotype: Given a much more abundant clone one base away, this may be a read error. DNA of the CDR3: TGTGCCAGCAGTTTGCCCGTACAACACTCTGGAAGCACCATATATTTT. This gives the protein CASSLPVQHSGSTIYF. The J gene is TRBJ1-3, the V gene TRBV28, with D hard to call. Germline CDR1 and CDR2: MDHEN and SYDVKM. CDR3 length: 16 residues.

This clonotype was picked up many times. V and J are TRBV5-1 and TRBJ2-7; 7 bases align to TRBD2. CDR1 and CDR2 (germline): SGHRS, YFSETQ. J gave up 6 bases and V 0 bases, and 9 bases lay outside the gene matches. This CDR3 is 15 amino acids long. Here the CDR3 reads CASSLEPGGSGEQYF. The CDR3 DNA is TGCGCCAGCAGCTTGGAACCGGGAGGAAGTGGCGAGCAGTACTTC. Based on the CDR3 plus reference TRBV5-1 and TRBJ2-7, the full variable domain is KAGVTQTPRYLIKTRGQQVTLSCSPISGHRSVSWYQQTPGQGLQFLFEYFSETQRNKGNFPGRFSGRQFSNSRSEMNVSTLELGDSALYLCASSLEPGGSGEQYFGPGTRLTVT.

This clonotype was seen many times. The chain has TRBV25-1 and TRBJ2-7; 7 bases line up with TRBD1. Germline V CDR1 and CDR2: MGHDK, SYGVNS. The ends lost 2 bases at V and 1 base at J; junction bases unmatched: 5. This CDR3 region has 15 residues. The CDR3, as DNA: TGTGCCAGCAGTGAAGGGGACAGCCTATCCTACGAGCAGTACTTC. Its translation: CASSEGDSLSYEQYF.

This clonotype came up many times. The chain uses TRBV12-3 or TRBV12-4 and TRBJ1-1; 7 nucleotides match TRBD1. The CDR3 covers 13 residues. J was trimmed by 4 bases and V by 7 bases; bases with no gene match: 6. CDR3: CASTLQGTTEAFF. CDR3 in DNA: TGTGCCAGCACCCTACAGGGGACCACTGAAGCTTTCTTT.

Many counts were recorded for this clonotype. This rearrangement joins TRBV11-1 to TRBJ1-1; a weak D match, TRBD1 (6 bases). The CDR3 is 14 amino acids. Per germline, CDR1 SGHAT and CDR2 FQDESV (reference sequence). V was trimmed by 6 bases and J by 0 bases, leaving 11 bases between them. The CDR3 region is CASSNRVLNTEAFF. The CDR3 DNA is TGTGCCAGCAGTAACAGGGTCCTGAACACTGAAGCTTTCTTT. The full variable domain, its missing parts supplied by reference TRBV11-1 and TRBJ1-1, is EAEVAQSPRYKITEKSQAVAFWCDPISGHATLYWYRQILGQGPELLVQFQDESVVDDSQLPKDRFSAERLKGVDSTLKIQPAELGDSAMYLCASSNRVLNTEAFFGQGTRLTVV.

Comments on this clonotype: A much larger clone sits a single nucleotide away, making a read error possible. The rearrangement links TRBV28 to TRBJ2-7, with 8 bases that match TRBD2. Germline V CDR1 and CDR2: MDHEN, SYDVKM. The junction had 8 bases not matched to a gene; V was cut back by 6 bases and J by 7 bases. The CDR3 loop spans 13 amino acids. The CDR3 region has the DNA TGTGCCAGCAGGGATAGCGGGAACTATGAGCAGTACTTC. Its translation: CASRDSGNYEQYF.

There are many counts of this clonotype. The chain has TRBV11-2 and TRBJ2-5; D remains unclear. Germline CDR1 SGHAT, CDR2 FQNNGV. Trimming cost V 5 bases and J 5 bases, with 6 bases left between them. The CDR3 contains 11 residues. CDR3 in DNA: TGTGCCAGCAGCGACGGGGAGACCCAGTACTTC. This gives the protein CASSDGETQYF.

The sample holds many counts of this clonotype. This sequence joins TRBV9 and TRBJ1-1; D is uncertain. CDR3 size: 17 residues. V shed 2 bases and J shed 0 bases, with 17 bases lying between them. CDR1 and CDR2 (germline): SGDLS, YYNGEE. CDR3 amino acids: CASSVAPRQNLNTEAFF. The CDR3 nucleotides are TGTGCCAGCAGCGTGGCGCCAAGGCAAAACTTGAACACTGAAGCTTTCTTT.

This clonotype was counted ten times or more. This chain uses TRBV30 with TRBJ2-1; 12 positions match TRBD2. The junction had 5 bases not matched to a gene; V was cut back by 4 bases and J by 4 bases. This CDR3 is 15 amino acids long. Germline-derived CDR1 and CDR2 are GTSNPN and SVGIG (reference sequence). The CDR3 sequence: CAWTVGLAGYNEQFF. CDR3 DNA sequence: TGTGCCTGGACCGTGGGACTAGCGGGTTACAATGAGCAGTTCTTC.

This clonotype was observed a few times. The CDR3 coding sequence is TGTGCCTGGAGTGTCACAGGGGGTTACACCGGGGAGCTGTTTTTT. Translating gives CAWSVTGGYTGELFF. This chain links TRBV30 with TRBJ2-2; 8 bases agree with TRBD1. Germline loops: CDR1 GTSNPN, CDR2 SVGIG (reference sequence). This CDR3 contains 15 residues. V gave up 0 bases and J gave up 3 bases; unmatched junction bases: 3.

The sample holds many counts of this clonotype. The rearrangement joins TRBV19 to TRBJ1-1; D might be TRBD1 (5 bases). Germline V gene data show CDR1 as LNHDA and CDR2 as SQIVND (reference sequence). The V gene lost 5 bases and the J gene lost 1 base, with 11 bases spanning the gap. The CDR3 extends over 14 amino acids. CDR3 sequence: CASSVSDTNTEAFF. The DNA of the CDR3 is TGTGCCAGTAGTGTCTCGGACACGAACACTGAAGCTTTCTTT. Filled out from reference TRBV19 and TRBJ1-1, the complete variable domain reads DGGITQSPKYLFRKEGQNVTLSCEQNLNHDAMYWYRQDPGQGLRLIYYSQIVNDFQKGDIAEGYSVSREKKESFPLTVTSAQKNPTAFYLCASSVSDTNTEAFFGQGTRLTVV.

The chain has TRBV28 and TRBJ1-1; 8 bases align to TRBD1. This CDR3 has 15 amino acids. After removal of 2 bases from V and 1 base from J, the junction contained 3 bases not matched to a gene. Germline-derived CDR1 and CDR2 are MDHEN and SYDVKM. The CDR3 protein is CASSLPDRANTEAFF. CDR3 coding DNA: TGTGCCAGCAGTTTACCGGACAGGGCGAACACTGAAGCTTTCTTT.

This clonotype was recorded many times. The chain couples TRBV2 to TRBJ1-2; D is ambiguous. The CDR3 runs to 15 residues. Germline values: CDR1 SNHLY, CDR2 FYNNEI. V was trimmed by 3 bases and J by 8 bases, leaving 19 bases between them. The CDR3 loop reads CASSEAAGSVGGYTF. In DNA form, the CDR3 reads TGTGCCAGCAGTGAGGCGGCGGGGAGCGTAGGAGGCTACACCTTC. Drawing the rest from reference TRBV2 and TRBJ1-2, the complete variable domain is EPEVTQTPSHQVTQMGQEVILRCVPISNHLYFYWYRQILGQKVEFLVSFYNNEISEKSEIFDDQFSVERPDGSNFTLKIRSTKLEDSAMYFCASSEAAGSVGGYTFGSGTRLTVV.

This clonotype was seen ten or more times. The chain has TRBV12-3 or TRBV12-4 and TRBJ1-5, with D possibly matching TRBD1 (6 bases). CDR3 length: 16 amino acids. Trimming took off 5 bases at V and 1 base at J, with 15 bases between the two ends. CDR3 in DNA: TGTGCCAGCAGTACTACAGGGTCTGGGAGCAATCAGCCCCAGCATTTT. This sequence encodes CASSTTGSGSNQPQHF.

This clonotype appeared many times. The chain uses TRBV12-3 or TRBV12-4 and TRBJ1-1; D call uncertain. Between the trimmed V and J ends, which lost 3 bases and 0 bases, there was a span of 8 bases. The length of the CDR3 is 14 residues. The CDR3 reads CASSFRRMNTEAFF. In nucleotides, the CDR3 is TGTGCCAGCAGTTTCCGACGGATGAACACTGAAGCTTTCTTT.

Note on this clonotype: One base away lies a much larger clone, so this may be a sequencing read error. V gene TRBV12-3 or TRBV12-4 combines with J gene TRBJ2-2; D may correspond to TRBD1 or TRBD2 (5 bases each). The CDR3 length is 15 residues. The CDR3 sequence is CASSLVRASTEELFF. The CDR3 coding sequence is TGTGCCAGCAGCCTTGTCAGGGCTAGCACCGAGGAGCTGTTTTTT.

This clonotype appeared many times. This rearrangement joins TRBV20-1 to TRBJ1-2; no reliable D call. The CDR3 consists of 13 residues. V shed 0 bases and J shed 0 bases, with 5 bases lying between them. The germline gives CDR1 DFQATT, CDR2 SNEGSKA (reference sequence). The chain's CDR3 is CSARDRSNYGYTF. In nucleotides, the CDR3 is TGCAGTGCTAGAGACAGGTCTAACTATGGCTACACCTTC.